This TCR beta chain was observed in a study of early T cells in non-severe SARS-CoV-2 infection. Trimming removed 1 base at V and 2 bases at J, with 9 bases between. The CDR3 covers 14 residues. Germline CDR1 reads LNHNV; CDR2 reads YYDKDF (reference sequence). TCRdb redid the calling of the 5' RACE reads with MiXCR, one entry per CDR3 protein. The sample lists tens of thousands of distinct CDR3 sequences, 9% to 15% occurring once. This sequence was found in an adult who was a healthcare worker with PCR-confirmed SARS-CoV-2 infection or an uninfected control (not recorded which). V usage is TRBV15 and J usage is TRBJ2-7; D is possibly TRBD1 (5 bases). The sequencing sample was made of whole blood. The CDR3 sequence is CATSRALGPYEQYF. As DNA, the CDR3 is TGTGCCACCAGCAGAGCTCTGGGGCCCTACGAGCAGTACTTC.